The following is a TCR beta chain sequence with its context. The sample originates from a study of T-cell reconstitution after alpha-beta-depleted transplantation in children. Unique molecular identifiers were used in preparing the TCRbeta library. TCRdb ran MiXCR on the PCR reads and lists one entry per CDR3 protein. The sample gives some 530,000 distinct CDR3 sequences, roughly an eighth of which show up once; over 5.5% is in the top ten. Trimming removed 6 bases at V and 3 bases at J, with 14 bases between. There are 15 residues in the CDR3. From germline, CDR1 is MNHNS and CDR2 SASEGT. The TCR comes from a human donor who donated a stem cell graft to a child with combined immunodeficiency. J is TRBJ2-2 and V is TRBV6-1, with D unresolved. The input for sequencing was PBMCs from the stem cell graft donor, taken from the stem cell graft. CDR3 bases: TGTGCCAGCAGCTCCGGACCGGTTGACACCGGGGAGCTGTTTTTT. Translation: CASSSGPVDTGELFF.